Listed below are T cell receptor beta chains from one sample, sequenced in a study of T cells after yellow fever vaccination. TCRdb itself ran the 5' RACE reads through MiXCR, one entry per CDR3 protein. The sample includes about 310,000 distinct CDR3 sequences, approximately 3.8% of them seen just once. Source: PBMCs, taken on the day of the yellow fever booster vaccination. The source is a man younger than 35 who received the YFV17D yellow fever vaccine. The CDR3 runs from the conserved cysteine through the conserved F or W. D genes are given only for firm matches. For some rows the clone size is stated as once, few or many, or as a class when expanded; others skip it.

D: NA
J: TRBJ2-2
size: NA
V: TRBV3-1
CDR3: CASSQAGRTGELFF
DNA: TGTGCCAGCAGCCAAGCGGGCAGAACCGGGGAGCTGTTTTTT

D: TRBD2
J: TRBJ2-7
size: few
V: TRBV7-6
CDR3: CASSSPPGFIAGNNEQYF
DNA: TGTGCCAGCAGCTCCCCACCAGGTTTCATAGCGGGGAATAACGAGCAGTACTTC

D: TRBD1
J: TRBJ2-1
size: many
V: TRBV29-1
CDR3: CSGSGQGFNEQFF
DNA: TGCAGCGGTTCCGGACAGGGATTCAATGAGCAGTTCTTC

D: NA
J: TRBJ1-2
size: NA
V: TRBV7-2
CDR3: CASSRSQKENYGYTF
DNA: TGTGCCAGCAGCCGATCCCAGAAAGAAAACTATGGCTACACCTTC

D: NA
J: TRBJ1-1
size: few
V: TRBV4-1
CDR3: CASSPTRLSNTEAFF
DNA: TGCGCCAGCAGCCCAACTAGGTTATCGAACACTGAAGCTTTCTTT

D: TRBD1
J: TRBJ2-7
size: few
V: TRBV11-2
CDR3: CASSSGTGRSYEQYF
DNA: TGTGCCAGCAGCTCAGGGACAGGGCGCTCCTACGAGCAGTACTTC

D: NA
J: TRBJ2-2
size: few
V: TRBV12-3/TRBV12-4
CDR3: CASSPGRVEYAGELFF
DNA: TGTGCCAGCAGTCCGGGACGGGTAGAGTATGCCGGGGAGCTGTTTTTT

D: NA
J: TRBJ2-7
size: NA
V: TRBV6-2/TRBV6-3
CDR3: CASSYLTTYEQYF
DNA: TGTGCCAGCAGTTACCTAACGACCTACGAGCAGTACTTC

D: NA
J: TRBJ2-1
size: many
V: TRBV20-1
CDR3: CSALLASYNEQFF
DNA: TGCAGTGCTCTCTTAGCGTCATACAATGAGCAGTTCTTC

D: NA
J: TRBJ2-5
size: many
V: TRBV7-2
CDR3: CASSSGRFQETQYF
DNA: TGTGCCAGCAGTTCCGGACGGTTCCAAGAGACCCAGTACTTC

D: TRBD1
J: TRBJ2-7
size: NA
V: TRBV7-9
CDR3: CASSFGGQGNSYEQYF
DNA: TGTGCCAGCAGCTTCGGGGGACAGGGGAACTCCTACGAGCAGTACTTC

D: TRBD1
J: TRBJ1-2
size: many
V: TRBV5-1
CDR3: CASSFAPGTDRYTF
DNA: TGCGCCAGCAGCTTCGCGCCCGGGACAGACCGCTACACCTTC

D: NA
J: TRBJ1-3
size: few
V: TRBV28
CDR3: CASTLGPKAGNTIYF
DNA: TGTGCCAGCACCCTGGGACCGAAGGCTGGAAACACCATATATTTT

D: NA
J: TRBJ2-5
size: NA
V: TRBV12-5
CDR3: CASGLGPAGTQETQYF
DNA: TGTGCTAGTGGTTTGGGCCCGGCAGGGACACAAGAGACCCAGTACTTC

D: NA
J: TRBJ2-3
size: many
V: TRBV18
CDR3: CASSPPRTGADTQYF
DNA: TGTGCCAGCTCACCACCGCGAACGGGTGCAGATACGCAGTATTTT

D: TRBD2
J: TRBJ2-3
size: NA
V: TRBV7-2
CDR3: CASSPVTSGIRTDTQYF
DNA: TGTGCCAGCAGCCCAGTGACTAGCGGGATACGCACAGATACGCAGTATTTT

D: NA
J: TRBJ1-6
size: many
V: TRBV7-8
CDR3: CASSSSAGSPLHF
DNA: TGTGCCAGCAGCTCCAGCGCCGGCTCACCCCTCCACTTT

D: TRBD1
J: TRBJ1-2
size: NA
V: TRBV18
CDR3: CASSPTGAHYGYTF
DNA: TGTGCCAGCTCACCCACAGGGGCACACTATGGCTACACCTTC

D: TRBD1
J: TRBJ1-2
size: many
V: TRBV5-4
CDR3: CASSLGTGVYGYTF
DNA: TGTGCCAGCAGCTTAGGGACAGGGGTCTATGGCTACACCTTC

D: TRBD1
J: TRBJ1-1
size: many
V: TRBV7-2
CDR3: CASSLPGTVVGAFF
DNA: TGTGCCAGCAGCTTACCCGGGACAGTGGTTGGGGCTTTCTTT

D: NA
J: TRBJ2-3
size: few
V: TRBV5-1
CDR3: CASSFTASTDTQYF
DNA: TGCGCCAGCAGCTTCACAGCAAGCACAGATACGCAGTATTTT

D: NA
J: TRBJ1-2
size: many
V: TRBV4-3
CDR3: CASSQEGRNYGYTF
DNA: TGCGCCAGCAGCCAAGAAGGCAGAAACTATGGCTACACCTTC

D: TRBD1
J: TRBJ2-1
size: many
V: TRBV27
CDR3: CASSFSGQGAEYNEQFF
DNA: TGTGCCAGCAGTTTCTCGGGACAGGGGGCTGAATACAATGAGCAGTTCTTC